Reported below is one T cell receptor beta chain. The antigen is undetermined. Sequencing was performed with immunoSEQ multiplex PCR; in TCRdb, only in-frame clones are kept and a portion is missing. The sample has about 48,000 clones; more than 85% are singletons. The length of the CDR3 is 16 residues. V lost 5 bases and J 6 bases, leaving 21 bases between the germline ends. The germline V gene encodes CDR1 SGHAT and CDR2 FQDESV (reference sequence). The data were taken from a study of OX40 agonist ivuxolimab in advanced cancers. General study results and limits: Expanded clones were, on average, more numerous among CD8+ T cells than CD4+. At doses 0.1 to 3.0 mg/kg, CD4+ and CD8+ clones expanded.

The material sequenced was CD4+ or CD8+ T cells sorted from blood, taken in a trial of the OX40 agonist ivuxolimab. The origin of this receptor is an adult with an advanced solid tumor such as melanoma, head and neck, liver or kidney cancer. The V gene is TRBV11-1, the J gene TRBJ2-3, with D perhaps being TRBD1 or TRBD2 (5 bases each). The CDR3 loop reads CASSPRGARLADTQYF. The CDR3 DNA reads TGTGCCAGCAGCCCCCGGGGCGCGAGGTTGGCTGATACGCAGTATTTT.